Listed here are 26 T cell receptor beta chains from one sample, sequenced in a study of T cells after yellow fever vaccination. Each CDR3 protein is one row after TCRdb ran MiXCR on the 5' RACE reads. The data show some 250,000 distinct CDR3 sequences, 3.6% seen once. The input for sequencing was PBMCs, taken 15 days after the yellow fever booster vaccination. These receptors all stem from a man in his late teens or twenties who received the YFV17D yellow fever vaccine.

This clonotype was detected many times. The chain couples TRBV12-3 or TRBV12-4 to TRBJ1-3, with D possibly matching TRBD1 (5 bases). The CDR3 has 15 residues. Trimming left V 4 bases short and J 3 bases short, with 13 bases between. This CDR3 reads CASSSQGLDGNTIYF. CDR3 coding DNA: TGTGCCAGCAGTTCCCAGGGCTTGGATGGAAACACCATATATTTT.

This clonotype was counted ten times or more. The gene calls are TRBV12-3 or TRBV12-4 and TRBJ2-3; possibly TRBD2 for D (6 bases). V lost 10 bases and J 3 bases, leaving 8 bases between the germline ends. The CDR3 consists of 11 residues. In DNA form, the CDR3 reads TGTGCCATCGGAGGGACAGATACGCAGTATTTT. Its translation is CAIGGTDTQYF.

This clonotype was recorded at least ten times. This chain uses TRBV14 with TRBJ1-1; no clear D gene. This CDR3 spans 12 amino acids. Between the trimmed V and J ends, which lost 2 bases and 7 bases, there was a span of 8 bases. Looked up from germline, CDR1 is SGHDN and CDR2 is FVKESK. CDR3 amino acids: CASSQPGIEAFF. The CDR3 bases are TGTGCCAGCAGCCAACCGGGGATTGAAGCTTTCTTT. Variable domain in full (rest from reference TRBV14 and TRBJ1-1): EAGVTQFPSHSVIEKGQTVTLRCDPISGHDNLYWYRRVMGKEIKFLLHFVKESKQDESGMPNNRFLAERTGGTYSTLKVQPAELEDSGVYFCASSQPGIEAFFGQGTRLTVV.

At least ten counts were recorded for this clonotype. The chain joins TRBV7-6 to TRBJ2-1; D gene unclear. The CDR3 spans 12 residues. The ends were cut back, 6 bases at V and 8 bases at J, with 11 bases in the middle. CDR1 and CDR2 (germline): SGHVS, FNYEAQ. The CDR3 DNA follows: TGTGCCAGCAGTTTAAATGGCGATGAGCAGTTCTTC. Translating gives CASSLNGDEQFF.

This clonotype was seen ten or more times. The chain uses TRBV5-4 and TRBJ2-2, with D possibly being TRBD1 (5 bases). The germline V gene has CDR1 SGHNT and CDR2 YYREEE (reference sequence). V was shortened by 4 bases and J by 0 bases, with 16 bases between the two germline ends. The CDR3 runs to 17 residues. CDR3: CASSPDPTVTNTGELFF. In DNA, the CDR3 is TGTGCCAGCAGCCCAGACCCGACAGTAACGAACACCGGGGAGCTGTTTTTT.

Many counts were recorded for this clonotype. The CDR3 region has the DNA TGTGCCAGCAGCAAACTAGCGGCCTACAATGAGCAGTTCTTC. Its translation is CASSKLAAYNEQFF. The chain joins TRBV7-9 to TRBJ2-1, with 8 bases identical to TRBD2. V lost 5 bases to trimming and J lost 2 bases; unmatched junction nucleotides: 2. CDR1 SEHNR and CDR2 FQNEAQ come from the germline V gene (reference sequence). The CDR3 runs 14 residues.

In this sample, this clonotype turned up many times. This chain joins TRBV20-1 and TRBJ1-2; no clear D gene. The CDR3 extends over 13 amino acids. CDR1 and CDR2 from the germline V gene are DFQATT and SNEGSKA (reference sequence). V was pared by 3 bases and J by 1 base, with 9 bases between. The DNA for the CDR3 is TGCAGTGCTAGCGTTGACATTAACTATGGCTACACCTTC. Translation: CSASVDINYGYTF.

This clonotype was counted at least ten times. The chain links TRBV6-6 to TRBJ2-1, with 9 bases identical to TRBD1. Unmatched junction bases numbered 8, after V lost 5 bases and J lost 6 bases. Germline V lookup: CDR1 MNHNY, CDR2 SVGAGI (reference sequence). The CDR3 covers 15 residues. The CDR3 sequence is CASSRPGQGINEQFF. The CDR3 coding sequence is TGTGCCAGCAGTAGGCCGGGACAGGGAATCAATGAGCAGTTCTTC.

This clonotype was counted ten times or more. The chain has TRBV10-3 and TRBJ2-3, with D hard to call. V shed 6 bases and J shed 0 bases, with 13 bases lying between them. From germline, CDR1 is ENHRY and CDR2 SYGVKD. This CDR3 is built from 15 residues. The CDR3 DNA reads as TGTGCCATCAGGAATTACCCGACGAGCACAGATACGCAGTATTTT. Amino acids: CAIRNYPTSTDTQYF.

This clonotype showed up many times. The V and J genes are TRBV20-1 and TRBJ1-3; D remains ambiguous. The germline V gene encodes CDR1 DFQATT and CDR2 SNEGSKA (reference sequence). Trimming took off 6 bases at V and 0 bases at J, with 9 bases between the two ends. The CDR3 runs to 13 residues. CDR3 region: CSAGRDSGNTIYF. The CDR3 bases are TGCAGTGCCGGGAGGGACTCTGGAAACACCATATATTTT.

This clonotype has a count of ten or more. V gene TRBV5-6 combines with J gene TRBJ2-7; 8 nucleotides align to TRBD2. The germline V gene encodes CDR1 SGHDT and CDR2 YYEEEE. V shed 4 bases, J shed 0 bases, and the junction held 9 bases outside the gene matches. There are 16 residues in the CDR3. CDR3 DNA: TGTGCCAGCAGCCCACAATGGCGGGGGGACTCCTACGAGCAGTACTTC. This translates into CASSPQWRGDSYEQYF. The variable domain in full, completed from reference TRBV5-6 and TRBJ2-7, reads DAGVTQSPTHLIKTRGQQVTLRCSPKSGHDTVSWYQQALGQGPQFIFQYYEEEERQRGNFPDRFSGHQFPNYSSELNVNALLLGDSALYLCASSPQWRGDSYEQYFGPGTRLTVT.

The chain recombines TRBV30 with TRBJ2-5, with D possibly TRBD2 on 6 matching bases. Germline V gene data show CDR1 as GTSNPN and CDR2 as SVGIG (reference sequence). The V end was cut by 2 bases, the J end by 6 bases, with 25 bases between. The CDR3 is made up of 17 amino acids. The chain's CDR3 is CAWSHLTGLLMGQTQYF. The CDR3 nucleotides read TGTGCCTGGAGTCATCTCACGGGACTCTTGATGGGTCAGACCCAGTACTTC.

This clonotype has at least ten counts. As DNA, the CDR3 is TGTGCCAGCAGCTCCTTGACAGGGGGGGACTATGGCTACACCTTC. This sequence encodes CASSSLTGGDYGYTF. V gene TRBV7-8 combines with J gene TRBJ1-2; TRBD1 matches 9 bases. The CDR3 spans 15 residues. Trimming removed 4 bases from V and 3 bases from J; junction bases left unmatched: 6. Germline-derived CDR1 and CDR2 are SGHVS and FQNEAQ.

This clonotype was seen repeatedly, ten times or more. The J gene is TRBJ2-1, the V gene TRBV6-2 or TRBV6-3; D is ambiguous. V lost 5 bases and J 4 bases, leaving 12 bases between the germline ends. The CDR3 is made up of 14 amino acids. The germline gives CDR1 MNHEY, CDR2 SVGEGT. CDR3 sequence: CASSPGYSYNEQFF. CDR3 DNA: TGTGCCAGCAGTCCCGGATATAGTTACAATGAGCAGTTCTTC.

This clonotype came up many times. The chain links TRBV11-2 to TRBJ2-4; D gene uncertain. The CDR3 has 17 residues. Looked up from germline, CDR1 is SGHAT and CDR2 is FQNNGV. Trimming took 4 bases from V and 1 from J, leaving 17 bases between them. CDR3 nucleotide sequence: TGTGCCAGCAGCTCCCCAGCTGGCGGAGTTGCCAAAAACATTCAGTACTTC. Translation gives CASSSPAGGVAKNIQYF.

This clonotype has only a few counts. In DNA form, the CDR3 reads TGCAGCGTTTACGGTAACACTGAAGCTTTCTTT. This sequence encodes CSVYGNTEAFF. V usage is TRBV29-1 and J usage is TRBJ1-1; the D is unclear. Germline V CDR1 and CDR2: SQVTM, ANQGSEA. Trimming pared 5 bases from V and 2 bases from J, leaving 6 bases between. The CDR3 contains 11 residues.

This clonotype has a count of ten or more. The chain joins TRBV7-9 to TRBJ2-3, with unresolved D. This CDR3 is built from 16 residues. Trimming removed 4 bases from V and 3 bases from J, with 17 bases in between. Germline loops: CDR1 SEHNR, CDR2 FQNEAQ (reference sequence). CDR3 DNA sequence: TGTGCCAGCAGCTCCGACGTCGCCCCCGCGACAGATACGCAGTATTTT. It translates to CASSSDVAPATDTQYF.

This clonotype has at least ten counts. The rearrangement joins TRBV20-1 to TRBJ1-4; D is ambiguous. V lost 0 bases, J lost 3 bases, and 11 bases lay in between. This CDR3 has 15 residues. The germline gives CDR1 DFQATT, CDR2 SNEGSKA (reference sequence). The CDR3 here is CSARDPTKSNEKLFF. In DNA, the CDR3 is TGCAGTGCTAGAGATCCGACTAAGTCTAATGAAAAACTGTTTTTT.

This clonotype has at least ten counts. As DNA, the CDR3 is TGCGCCAGCAGCCAAGATATCGGGCAGGGGACTGAAGCTTTCTTT. Protein product: CASSQDIGQGTEAFF. This chain joins TRBV4-3 and TRBJ1-1; possibly TRBD1 for D (6 bases). Germline V gives CDR1 LGHNA, CDR2 YSLEER. V was clipped by 0 bases and J by 5 bases, with 13 bases between them. The length of the CDR3 is 15 residues.

This clonotype has ten or more counts. The chain carries TRBV7-2 and TRBJ1-1; D remains ambiguous. In germline, CDR1 is SGHTA, CDR2 FQGNSA. This CDR3 region has 16 residues. V gave up 1 base and J gave up 1 base, with 13 bases separating them. The chain's CDR3 is CASSLENLRTNTEAFF. In DNA form, the CDR3 reads TGTGCCAGCAGCTTAGAAAATTTAAGAACGAACACTGAAGCTTTCTTT.

This rearrangement joins TRBV4-3 to TRBJ1-5; 8 nucleotides agree with TRBD1. The CDR3 extends over 20 amino acids. With 0 bases clipped from V and 2 bases from J, the junction kept 15 bases outside the gene matches. The germline gives CDR1 LGHNA, CDR2 YSLEER. The CDR3 reads CASSQDVGTGGYSGNQPQHF. CDR3 bases: TGCGCCAGCAGCCAAGATGTCGGGACAGGAGGGTATAGTGGCAATCAGCCCCAGCATTTT.

Many counts were recorded for this clonotype. The chain joins TRBV7-3 to TRBJ1-5; unclear D gene. This CDR3 spans 13 amino acids. Between the trimmed V and J ends, which lost 1 base and 8 bases, there was a span of 9 bases. From germline, CDR1 is SGHTA and CDR2 FQGTGA. CDR3 protein: CASSLRREEPQHF. The CDR3 DNA reads as TGTGCCAGCAGCTTAAGGAGGGAGGAGCCCCAGCATTTT.

This clonotype was seen at least ten times. This chain uses TRBV18 with TRBJ1-1; D gene uncertain. There are 14 residues in the CDR3. Between the trimmed V and J ends, which lost 0 bases and 10 bases, there was a span of 15 bases. Germline CDR1 KGHSH, CDR2 LQKENI. The CDR3 protein is CASSPPALGSRAFF. For the CDR3, the DNA is TGTGCCAGCTCACCACCGGCGCTCGGAAGTAGAGCTTTCTTT. Together with reference TRBV18 and TRBJ1-1, the CDR3 gives the full variable domain: NAGVMQNPRHLVRRRGQEARLRCSPMKGHSHVYWYRQLPEEGLKFMVYLQKENIIDESGMPKERFSAEFPKEGPSILRIQQVVRGDSAAYFCASSPPALGSRAFFGQGTRLTVV.

Ten or more counts support this clonotype. The chain recombines TRBV6-5 with TRBJ1-2; 12 bases are a match to TRBD1. The CDR3 has 16 residues. V lost 2 bases and J lost 5; bases outside the gene matches: 6. Germline values: CDR1 MNHEY, CDR2 SVGAGI. In DNA, the CDR3 is TGTGCCAGCAGTTACGCCGGGACAGGGGGCATTTATGGCTACACCTTC. Residues: CASSYAGTGGIYGYTF.

In this sample, this clonotype turned up a few times. The V and J genes are TRBV9 and TRBJ2-3, with TRBD2 as a possible D gene (7 bases). This CDR3 spans 16 amino acids. V lost 1 base to trimming and J lost 2 bases, with 14 bases between them. Per germline, CDR1 SGDLS and CDR2 YYNGEE. The CDR3 loop is CASSVSAGAYTDTQYF. In DNA form, the CDR3 reads TGTGCCAGCAGCGTAAGTGCGGGGGCCTACACAGATACGCAGTATTTT.

The chain combines TRBV5-1 with TRBJ2-3, with 9 bases that match TRBD1. CDR3 size: 12 residues. CDR1 SGHRS and CDR2 YFSETQ come from the germline V gene. The J segment lost 9 bases and the V segment lost 4 bases, leaving 3 bases of the junction unmatched. The CDR3 region is CASSPGTGTQYF. In nucleotides, the CDR3 is TGCGCCAGCAGCCCCGGGACAGGGACGCAGTATTTT.